This record covers a single T cell receptor (beta chain). The data are from a study of blood T cell repertoires in COVID-19. Across the study: Whether acute or convalescent, the COVID-19 samples came from the United States, Italy and Spain. T cells, B-cell-depleted T cells, or PBMCs provided the cDNA or gDNA that served as material.

Germline V gene data show CDR1 as SGDLS and CDR2 as YYNGEE. The CDR3 spans 15 residues. V lost 0 bases, J lost 6 bases, and 2 bases stayed unmatched. Original methodology: The assay estimated nucleated cells by amplifying reference gene primers. Repertoires were generated with immunoSEQ multiplex PCR, while TCRdb's copy carries only in-frame clones and drops some. V and J calls and clone size follow that table, whereas D and trimming were derived from the DNA. The table records fewer than 90,000 clones, approximately 80% of them present only once. The chain recombines TRBV9 with TRBJ2-1; TRBD2 aligns across 11 bases. Sequencing was carried out using peripheral blood. The sequence was collected from an elderly woman with acute or convalescent COVID-19. The CDR3 spells CASSVVGTSGNEQFF. The CDR3 DNA reads as TGTGCCAGCAGCGTAGTGGGGACTAGCGGCAATGAGCAGTTCTTC.